The 3 T cell receptor beta chains below all came from one sample that was sequenced in a study of blood T cell repertoires in COVID-19. The method was immunoSEQ multiplex PCR; TCRdb's version includes in-frame clones alone and lacks a portion of them. The table lists some 120,000 clones, approximately 92% of them singletons. Sequencing was done on a sample of peripheral blood. The receptors originated from a man in his 70s with active or convalescent COVID-19.

The sample holds a few counts of this clone. The chain uses TRBV19 and TRBJ2-7, with TRBD1 as a possible D gene (6 bases). Germline values: CDR1 LNHDA, CDR2 SQIVND (reference sequence). The CDR3 loop spans 14 amino acids. V lost 5 bases, J lost 6 bases, and 17 bases lay in between. CDR3 sequence: CASSHGSGVSEQYF. CDR3 coding DNA: TGTGCCAGTAGTCATGGGTCAGGGGTCAGCGAGCAGTACTTC.

V and J are TRBV7-2 and TRBJ2-4, with a tentative D call TRBD2 (6 bases). The V gene lost 5 bases and the J gene lost 6 bases, with 20 bases spanning the gap. Germline-derived CDR1 and CDR2 are SGHTA and FQGNSA. The CDR3 length is 16 residues. The CDR3 spells CASSPETRTLANIQYF. Here the CDR3 DNA reads TGTGCCAGCAGCCCCGAGACTAGAACTCTCGCAAACATTCAGTACTTC. Looking up the rest from reference TRBV7-2 and TRBJ2-4 gives the full variable domain: GAGVSQSPSNKVTEKGKDVELRCDPISGHTALYWYRQSLGQGLEFLIYFQGNSAPDKSGLPSDRFSAERTGGSVSTLTIQRTQQEDSAVYLCASSPETRTLANIQYFGAGTRLSVL.

The chain carries TRBV5-4 and TRBJ1-1; no clear D gene. The germline gives CDR1 SGHNT, CDR2 YYREEE (reference sequence). The CDR3 consists of 14 residues. V lost 0 bases to trimming and J lost 1 base, with 7 bases between them. CDR3: CASSLAGRNTEAFF. The CDR3 coding sequence is TGTGCCAGCAGCTTGGCGGGGAGGAACACTGAAGCTTTCTTT.